This TCR beta chain was recorded in a study of identifying expanded T cells in peripheral blood. Here immunoSEQ multiplex PCR was the method, and the copy in TCRdb shows in-frame clones only, minus some. The repertoire holds approximately 92,000 clones, with 85% as singletons. V lost 1 base to trimming and J lost 2 bases, with 6 bases between them. CDR1 GTSNPN and CDR2 SVGIG come from the germline V gene (reference sequence). The CDR3 has 13 residues. Study-wide results and limits: Technical replicates showed around 1.1 changed clones; two weeks about 16.4; four weeks 19. Two-week clone count variance significantly increased as total template count grew.

A word on this clone: As yet, its antigen is unknown.

The chain joins TRBV30 to TRBJ1-5; possible D gene TRBD1, 5 bases. The TCR was taken from a person aged 18 to 70 in good health. What was sequenced was blood. The CDR3 spells CAWSGGGNQPQHF. CDR3 DNA sequence: TGTGCCTGGAGTGGAGGGGGCAATCAGCCCCAGCATTTT.